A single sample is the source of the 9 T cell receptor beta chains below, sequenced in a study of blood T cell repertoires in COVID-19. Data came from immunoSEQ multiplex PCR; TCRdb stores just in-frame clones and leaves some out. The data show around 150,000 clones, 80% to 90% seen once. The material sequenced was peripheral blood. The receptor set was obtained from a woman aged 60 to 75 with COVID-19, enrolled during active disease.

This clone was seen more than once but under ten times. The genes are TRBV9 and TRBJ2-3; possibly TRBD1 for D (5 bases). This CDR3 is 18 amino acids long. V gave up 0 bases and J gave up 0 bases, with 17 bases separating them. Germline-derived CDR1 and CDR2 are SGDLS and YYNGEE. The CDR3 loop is CASSVATASGMSTDTQYF. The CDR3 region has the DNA TGTGCCAGCAGCGTAGCTACAGCCTCAGGGATGAGCACAGATACGCAGTATTTT.

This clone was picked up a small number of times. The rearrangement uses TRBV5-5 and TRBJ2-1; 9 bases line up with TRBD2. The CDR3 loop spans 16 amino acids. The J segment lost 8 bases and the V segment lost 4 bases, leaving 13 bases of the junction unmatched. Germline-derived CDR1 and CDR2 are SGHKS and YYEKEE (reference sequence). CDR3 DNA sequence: TGTGCCAGCAGCCTGCCTGGGCCTAGCGGGGTCGATGAGCAGTTCTTC. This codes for CASSLPGPSGVDEQFF.

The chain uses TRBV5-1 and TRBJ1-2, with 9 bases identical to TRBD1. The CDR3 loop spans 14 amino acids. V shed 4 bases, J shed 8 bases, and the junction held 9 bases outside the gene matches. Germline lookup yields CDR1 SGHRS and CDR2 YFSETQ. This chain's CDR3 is CASSQGQGFGGYTF. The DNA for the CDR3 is TGCGCCAGCAGCCAGGGACAGGGTTTTGGCGGCTACACCTTC.

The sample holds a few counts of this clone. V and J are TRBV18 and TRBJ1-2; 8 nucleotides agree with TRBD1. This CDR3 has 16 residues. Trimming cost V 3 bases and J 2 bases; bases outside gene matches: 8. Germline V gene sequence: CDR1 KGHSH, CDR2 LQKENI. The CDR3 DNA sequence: TGTGCCAGCTCACCTAACACCCGGACAGGGAACTATGGCTACACCTTC. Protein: CASSPNTRTGNYGYTF.

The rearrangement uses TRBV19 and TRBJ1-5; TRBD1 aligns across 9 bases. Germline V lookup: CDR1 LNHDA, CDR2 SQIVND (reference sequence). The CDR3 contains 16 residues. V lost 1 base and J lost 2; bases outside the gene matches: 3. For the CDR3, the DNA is TGTGCCAGTAGTATAGGGGGACAGGGTGGCAATCAGCCCCAGCATTTT. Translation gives CASSIGGQGGNQPQHF.

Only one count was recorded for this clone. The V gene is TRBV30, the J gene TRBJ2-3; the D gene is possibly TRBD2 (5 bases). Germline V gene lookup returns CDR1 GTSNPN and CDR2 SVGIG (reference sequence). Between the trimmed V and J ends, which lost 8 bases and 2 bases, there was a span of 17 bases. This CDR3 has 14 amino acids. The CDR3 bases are TGTGCCCAAGCCAGGAGCGGCTTCACAGATACGCAGTATTTT. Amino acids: CAQARSGFTDTQYF. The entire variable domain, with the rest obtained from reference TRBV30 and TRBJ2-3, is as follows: SQTIHQWPATLVQPVGSPLSLECTVEGTSNPNLYWYRQAAGRGLQLLFYSVGIGQISSEVPQNLSASRPQDRQFILSSKKLLLSDSGFYLCAQARSGFTDTQYFGPGTRLTVL.

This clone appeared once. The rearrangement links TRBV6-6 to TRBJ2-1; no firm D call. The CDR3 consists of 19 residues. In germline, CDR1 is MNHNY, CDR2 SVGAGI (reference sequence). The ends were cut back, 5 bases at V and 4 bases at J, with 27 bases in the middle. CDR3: CASSPGSLLTVGRYNEQFF. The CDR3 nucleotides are TGTGCCAGCAGTCCGGGTTCACTCCTGACGGTGGGTCGTTACAATGAGCAGTTCTTC.

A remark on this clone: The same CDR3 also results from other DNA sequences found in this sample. The CDR3 sequence is CASSLTDNYGYTF. The CDR3 nucleotides are TGTGCCAGCAGTCTCACAGATAACTATGGCTACACCTTC. The chain joins TRBV6-5 to TRBJ1-2; no clear D gene. The CDR3 consists of 13 residues. Trimming cost V 5 bases and J 1 base, with 8 bases left between them. Looked up from germline, CDR1 is MNHEY and CDR2 is SVGAGI.

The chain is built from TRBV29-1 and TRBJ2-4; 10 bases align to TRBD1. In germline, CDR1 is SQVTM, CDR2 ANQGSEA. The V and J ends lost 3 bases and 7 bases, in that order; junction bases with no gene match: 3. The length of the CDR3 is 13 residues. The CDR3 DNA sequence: TGCAGCGTTGATGGGGGACAGGGGAACATTCAGTACTTC. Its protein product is CSVDGGQGNIQYF.